The text below deals with one TCR beta chain. The antigen remains unidentified. The data originate from a study of cytomegalovirus exposure and HLA in healthy donors. The CDR3 extends over 14 amino acids. The germline CDR1 and CDR2 sequences are MDHEN and SYDVKM. V lost 2 bases and J lost 4, with 11 bases in between. Study-level points and caveats: In a later analysis, parvovirus B19, influenza, CMV and Epstein-Barr virus appeared linked to several top co-occurrence clusters. Immune exposure was documented only through CMV serostatus. Per a later analysis, HLA-associated TCR beta chains showed more clonal expansion than other, equally common TCR beta chains. Exclusion as indistinguishable affected some V segments, including TRBV6-2 and TRBV6-3.

The PCR used 60 Vbeta and 13 Jbeta primers. Sequenced by immunoSEQ multiplex PCR; TCRdb stores in-frame clones only, minus some. The sample shows about 180,000 clones, around 85% of them seen only once. The chain combines TRBV28 with TRBJ1-2; D call uncertain. Sequencing input: PBMCs. This clonotype was obtained from a boy aged 2 to 9 in good health and CMV-seronegative. This CDR3 reads CASSLGGQVYGYTF. In DNA form, the CDR3 reads TGTGCCAGCAGTTTAGGTGGTCAGGTCTATGGCTACACCTTC.